This T cell receptor beta chain is drawn from a study of Ad26.COV2.S vaccination and SARS-CoV-2 variants. Study information: The authors gave Ad26.COV2.S intramuscularly, either once or twice 56 days apart. Study-wide results and limits: Whether participants received vaccine or placebo, their non-spike TCR breadth was similar. There was a possibility that the TCR breadth and depth analyses underestimated total T cell responses.

The treatment is: roughly 19 received Ad26.COV2.S at low or high dose, single or two shots; 5 received placebo; per-sample allocation not given. It was on day 63 after the first vaccine or placebo injection that samples were taken. Assay used: immunoSEQ multiplex PCR; TCRdb lists only in-frame clones, some missing. Of hundreds of thousands of clones in the sample, about 90% were seen once. In regard to this clone: What it binds is unknown.

Germline V gene data show CDR1 as MNHEY and CDR2 as SMNVEV (reference sequence). The J segment lost 3 bases and the V segment lost 4 bases, leaving 6 bases of the junction unmatched. The CDR3 totals 15 residues. This sequence joins TRBV27 and TRBJ2-4; 7 nucleotides line up with TRBD2. Specimen: peripheral blood, collected in a trial of Ad26.COV2.S vaccine versus placebo. The TCR comes from a person between 18 and 65 years old who received the Ad26.COV2.S COVID-19 vaccine or a placebo. The CDR3 region is CASSSRGDYKNIQYF. CDR3 nucleotides: TGTGCCAGCAGTTCCCGGGGGGACTACAAAAACATTCAGTACTTC.